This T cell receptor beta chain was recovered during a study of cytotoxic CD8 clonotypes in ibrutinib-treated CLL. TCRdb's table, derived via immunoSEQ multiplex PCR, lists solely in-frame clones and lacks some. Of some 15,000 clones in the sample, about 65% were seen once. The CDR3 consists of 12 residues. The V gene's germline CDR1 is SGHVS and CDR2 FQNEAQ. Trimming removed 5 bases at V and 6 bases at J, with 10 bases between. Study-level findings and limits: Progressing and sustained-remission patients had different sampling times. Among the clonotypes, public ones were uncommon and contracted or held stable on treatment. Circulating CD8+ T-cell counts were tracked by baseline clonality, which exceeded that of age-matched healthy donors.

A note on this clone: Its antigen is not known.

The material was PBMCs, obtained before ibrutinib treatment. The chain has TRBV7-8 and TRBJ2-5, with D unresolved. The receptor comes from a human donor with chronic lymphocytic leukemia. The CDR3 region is CASSVPQKTQYF. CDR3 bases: TGTGCCAGCAGCGTACCACAGAAGACCCAGTACTTC.